This entry lists 9 T cell receptor beta chains sequenced from one sample in a study of cytomegalovirus exposure and HLA in healthy donors. In the PCR, 60 Vbeta and 13 Jbeta primers were used. Produced via immunoSEQ multiplex PCR; TCRdb's table is partial and in-frame only. The sample carries about 200,000 clones, approximately 78% recorded once. The sample taken for sequencing was PBMCs. These receptors all stem from a woman aged 25-40 years in good health and CMV-seropositive.

This clone appeared a few times. The chain has TRBV18 and TRBJ2-7; 8 bases match TRBD1. This CDR3 has 16 residues. CDR1 and CDR2 (germline): KGHSH, LQKENI. The V segment lost 2 bases and the J segment 4 bases; nucleotides outside the gene matches: 10. The CDR3 DNA follows: TGTGCCAGCTCACCAAGAGCAGGGGGCCGGGTGTACGAGCAGTACTTC. Its protein product is CASSPRAGGRVYEQYF.

V and J are TRBV7-9 and TRBJ2-1; D gene uncertain. The CDR3 length is 18 residues. V lost 5 bases to trimming and J lost 0 bases, with 20 bases between them. Germline lookup yields CDR1 SEHNR and CDR2 FQNEAQ (reference sequence). CDR3 bases: TGTGCCAGCAGCCTCCTATCTCACTACGTCCCCTCCTACAATGAGCAGTTCTTC. It yields the protein CASSLLSHYVPSYNEQFF.

The V gene is TRBV19, the J gene TRBJ1-5; D not resolved. Trimming shortened V by 7 bases and J by 3 bases, and 22 bases separated the two germline ends. CDR3 length: 17 residues. Germline lookup yields CDR1 LNHDA and CDR2 SQIVND (reference sequence). The CDR3 DNA reads TGTGCCAGTACTCCTCGGGTCGGTCCCCCCCACAATCAGCCCCAGCATTTT. It specifies CASTPRVGPPHNQPQHF.

This clone appeared a few times. The V and J genes are TRBV10-3 and TRBJ1-2, with D perhaps matching TRBD1 (6 bases). V was pared by 9 bases and J by 0 bases, with 11 bases between. The CDR3 consists of 13 residues. Germline V gene data show CDR1 as ENHRY and CDR2 as SYGVKD. Here the CDR3 DNA reads TGTGCCATACACAGGGAAGCTAACTATGGCTACACCTTC. This gives the protein CAIHREANYGYTF.

The chain links TRBV5-1 to TRBJ2-1; 7 bases are shared with TRBD1. CDR3 size: 15 residues. V trimming: 4 bases; J trimming: 0 bases; junction bases outside the gene matches: 4. Looked up from germline, CDR1 is SGHRS and CDR2 is YFSETQ. CDR3 residues: CASSRTGSSYNEQFF. In nucleotides, the CDR3 is TGCGCCAGCAGCAGGACAGGTAGCTCCTACAATGAGCAGTTCTTC. Filled out from reference TRBV5-1 and TRBJ2-1, the complete variable domain reads KAGVTQTPRYLIKTRGQQVTLSCSPISGHRSVSWYQQTPGQGLQFLFEYFSETQRNKGNFPGRFSGRQFSNSRSEMNVSTLELGDSALYLCASSRTGSSYNEQFFGPGTRLTVL.

The rearrangement links TRBV29-1 to TRBJ2-5; D is perhaps TRBD1 (5 bases). Germline V gene data show CDR1 as SQVTM and CDR2 as ANQGSEA. Trimming took 2 bases from V and 5 from J, leaving 18 bases between them. The CDR3 spans 15 residues. This CDR3 reads CSVEFPRQFGETQYF. The DNA for the CDR3 is TGCAGCGTTGAATTCCCCAGACAGTTCGGGGAGACCCAGTACTTC.

This chain connects TRBV19 to TRBJ2-1; tentatively, D is TRBD2 (5 bases). The germline gives CDR1 LNHDA, CDR2 SQIVND (reference sequence). Trimming left V 7 bases short and J 6 bases short, with 13 bases between. The CDR3 contains 13 residues. The CDR3 protein is CASTSGIFNEQFF. In DNA form, the CDR3 reads TGTGCCAGTACCTCGGGGATATTCAATGAGCAGTTCTTC.

The chain joins TRBV6-5 to TRBJ2-1, with TRBD2 matching over 8 bases. In germline, CDR1 is MNHEY, CDR2 SVGAGI. This CDR3 region has 13 residues. V was clipped by 9 bases and J by 5 bases; unmatched bases: 6. The CDR3 DNA reads TGTGCCAGGCCCGGGACTAGGGACAATGAGCAGTTCTTC. Translation: CARPGTRDNEQFF.

The CDR3 sequence: CASSFGGGGGYTF. Here the CDR3 DNA reads TGTGCCAGCAGTTTCGGGGGGGGCGGTGGCTACACCTTC. The V and J genes are TRBV28 and TRBJ1-2; tentatively, D is TRBD1 (6 bases). V lost 3 bases, J lost 7 bases, and 12 bases lay in between. The CDR3 has 13 residues. Germline V gives CDR1 MDHEN, CDR2 SYDVKM.